A selection of T cell receptor beta chains follows, all from one sample in a study of technical replicates of blood from a few donors. Clones were read by immunoSEQ multiplex PCR, and TCRdb kept only the in-frame ones, dropping some. The repertoire holds 75,000 to 95,000 clones, with 95% as singletons. Sequenced input: T cells isolated from PBMCs. These receptors were taken from a human donor in good health. Both conserved end residues are part of each CDR3. D genes are given only for firm matches. A row's size may be missing; if present it is once, few, many or a size class.

V,J,size,D,CDR3,DNA
TRBV30,TRBJ1-5,NA,NA,CAWSVGVNQPQHF,TGTGCCTGGAGTGTGGGAGTGAATCAGCCCCAGCATTTT
TRBV27,TRBJ2-1,NA,TRBD2,CASTSGRPYNEQFF,TGTGCCAGTACTAGCGGGAGACCCTACAATGAGCAGTTCTTC
TRBV6-1,TRBJ2-2,NA,NA,CASSVPGTLVTGELFF,TGTGCCAGCAGTGTACCCGGGACTCTCGTCACCGGGGAGCTGTTTTTT
TRBV30,TRBJ2-7,NA,TRBD1,CAWSGNPIGQAYEQYF,TGTGCCTGGAGTGGGAACCCCATCGGACAGGCTTACGAGCAGTACTTC
TRBV5-1,TRBJ1-1,NA,TRBD1,CASSLGTGGDTEAFF,TGCGCCAGCAGCTTGGGGACAGGGGGCGACACTGAAGCTTTCTTT
TRBV5-1,TRBJ2-7,NA,TRBD2,CASSGTSGSYYEQYF,TGCGCCAGCAGCGGAACTAGCGGAAGCTACTACGAGCAGTACTTC
TRBV25-1,TRBJ2-1,NA,TRBD1,CASRRQGTYNEQFF,TGTGCCAGCAGGAGACAGGGGACCTACAATGAGCAGTTCTTC
TRBV10-3,TRBJ1-1,NA,NA,CAISLEIFTGSYKAFF,TGTGCCATCAGCTTAGAGATTTTTACAGGGTCGTACAAAGCTTTCTTT
TRBV9,TRBJ2-1,NA,TRBD1,CASQFGGGQGYNEQFF,TGTGCCAGTCAATTTGGGGGGGGACAGGGATACAATGAGCAGTTCTTC
TRBV28,TRBJ2-1,NA,TRBD1,CASGTGSYNEQFF,TGTGCCAGCGGGACAGGGTCCTACAATGAGCAGTTCTTC
TRBV10-3,TRBJ2-6,NA,NA,CAISGLTGTGANVLTF,TGTGCCATCAGTGGTTTGACAGGTACTGGGGCCAACGTCCTGACTTTC
TRBV28,TRBJ1-2,NA,NA,CASSRQGSYGYTF,TGTGCCAGCAGCCGGCAGGGGTCCTATGGCTACACCTTC
TRBV29-1,TRBJ2-5,NA,TRBD2,CSVGTSGGRLEQYF,TGCAGCGTGGGGACTAGCGGGGGACGCCTGGAGCAGTACTTC
TRBV6-1,TRBJ2-7,NA,TRBD1,CASSEGDRYEQYF,TGTGCCAGCAGTGAAGGGGACAGGTACGAGCAGTACTTC
TRBV10-3,TRBJ2-4,NA,NA,CAISESTGSGNIQYF,TGTGCCATCAGTGAGTCGACGGGGTCGGGAAACATTCAGTACTTC
TRBV6-1,TRBJ1-4,once,TRBD1,CASSRQGNEKLFF,TGTGCCAGCAGCCGACAGGGTAATGAAAAACTGTTTTTT
TRBV6-4,TRBJ2-1,NA,TRBD2,CASTPSPDSGPPYNEQFF,TGTGCCAGCACGCCGTCGCCGGATAGCGGGCCTCCCTACAATGAGCAGTTCTTC
TRBV11-2,TRBJ2-3,NA,TRBD2,CASSFRTSGIDTQYF,TGTGCCAGCAGCTTCCGGACTAGCGGGATAGATACGCAGTATTTT
TRBV7-9,TRBJ1-6,NA,TRBD1,CASSYGDRGNSPLHF,TGTGCCAGCAGCTACGGGGACAGAGGTAATTCACCCCTCCACTTT
TRBV5-5,TRBJ1-3,NA,NA,CASSLDRGNTIYF,TGTGCCAGCAGCTTGGACAGGGGAAACACCATATATTTT
TRBV5-1,TRBJ1-1,once,NA,CASSLGPGNTEAFF,TGCGCCAGCAGCTTGGGACCGGGAAACACTGAAGCTTTCTTT
TRBV27,TRBJ2-7,NA,NA,CASSFGVGYSYEQYF,TGTGCCAGCAGTTTCGGAGTAGGCTACTCCTACGAGCAGTACTTC
TRBV5-1,TRBJ1-4,NA,NA,CASSTMGRGTNEKLFF,TGCGCCAGCAGCACGATGGGCAGGGGAACTAATGAAAAACTGTTTTTT
TRBV28,TRBJ1-1,NA,TRBD1,CASSSPQGGFTEAFF,TGTGCCAGCAGTTCCCCGCAGGGGGGTTTCACTGAAGCTTTCTTT
TRBV9,TRBJ2-7,NA,TRBD1,CASSTESGTEIYEQYF,TGTGCCAGCAGCACGGAATCCGGGACAGAGATTTACGAGCAGTACTTC
TRBV5-1,TRBJ2-5,NA,TRBD2,CASSLAPSGTSGVVGTQYF,TGCGCCAGCAGCTTGGCCCCCTCCGGGACTAGCGGGGTGGTCGGGACCCAGTACTTC
TRBV6-5,TRBJ1-1,NA,TRBD1,CASSYLGQGLKAFF,TGTGCCAGCAGTTACCTGGGACAGGGTTTGAAAGCTTTCTTT
TRBV5-4,TRBJ2-3,NA,TRBD2,CASSSPGGSGGSSSTDTQYF,TGTGCCAGCAGCTCCCCGGGGGGTAGCGGGGGATCCTCTAGCACAGATACGCAGTATTTT
TRBV6-5,TRBJ2-1,NA,NA,CASSPMGLARNEQFF,TGTGCCAGCAGTCCAATGGGGCTAGCGAGAAATGAGCAGTTCTTC
TRBV19,TRBJ1-1,NA,NA,CASTEWNTEAFF,TGTGCCAGTACGGAGTGGAACACTGAAGCTTTCTTT
TRBV29-1,TRBJ2-7,once,TRBD2,CSVGLADYEQYF,TGCAGCGTTGGACTAGCCGACTACGAGCAGTACTTC
TRBV30,TRBJ1-1,once,NA,CAWSVGANTEAFF,TGTGCCTGGAGTGTAGGGGCGAACACTGAAGCTTTCTTT
TRBV2,TRBJ2-5,once,NA,CASSDLLGRGETQYF,TGTGCCAGCAGTGACTTGTTGGGGCGCGGAGAGACCCAGTACTTC
TRBV19,TRBJ2-6,NA,NA,CASAPQDSRTVLTF,TGTGCCAGCGCCCCCCAGGACAGTCGGACCGTCCTGACTTTC
TRBV5-4,TRBJ2-7,NA,NA,CASSSPTESSYEQYF,TGTGCCAGCAGCTCACCGACAGAGAGCTCCTACGAGCAGTACTTC
TRBV7-3,TRBJ2-3,NA,TRBD2,CASSLRRTGGADTQYF,TGTGCCAGCAGCTTAAGGCGCACGGGAGGGGCAGATACGCAGTATTTT
TRBV6-1,TRBJ2-2,NA,TRBD2,CASSAKGTSGSFGGELFF,TGTGCCAGCAGTGCTAAAGGGACTAGCGGGAGTTTTGGCGGGGAGCTGTTTTTT
TRBV5-1,TRBJ2-7,NA,TRBD1,CASSLDRGQNEQYF,TGCGCCAGCAGCTTGGACAGGGGGCAAAACGAGCAGTACTTC
TRBV5-8,TRBJ2-1,NA,TRBD1,CASSLNLRDRGYLSYNEQFF,TGTGCCAGCAGCTTAAACCTCCGGGACAGGGGTTATTTATCCTACAATGAGCAGTTCTTC
TRBV29-1,TRBJ2-7,NA,NA,CSVESHNAYEQYF,TGCAGCGTTGAATCGCACAACGCCTACGAGCAGTACTTC
TRBV19,TRBJ1-2,NA,TRBD1,CASQRQGVDGYTF,TGTGCCTCTCAGAGACAGGGGGTCGATGGCTACACCTTC
TRBV9,TRBJ1-4,NA,TRBD1,CASSRQGATNEKLFF,TGTGCCAGCAGCAGACAGGGGGCAACTAATGAAAAACTGTTTTTT
TRBV11-2,TRBJ2-1,NA,TRBD2,CASSLDRRLAGRRYNEQFF,TGTGCCAGCAGCTTAGATCGGAGACTAGCGGGGCGCCGCTACAATGAGCAGTTCTTC
TRBV2,TRBJ1-6,NA,TRBD1,CASRGDRGRSPLHF,TGTGCCAGCAGAGGGGACAGGGGGCGGTCACCCCTCCACTTT
TRBV12-5,TRBJ1-6,NA,NA,CASGLVLSRQAYGSPLHF,TGTGCTAGTGGTTTGGTACTAAGTCGACAGGCTTATGGTTCACCCCTCCACTTT
TRBV4-1,TRBJ1-5,NA,NA,CASSGSGYNQPQHF,TGCGCCAGCAGCGGATCAGGATACAATCAGCCCCAGCATTTT
TRBV5-4,TRBJ2-7,NA,NA,CASSPTGGSEQYF,TGTGCCAGCAGCCCGACGGGGGGCAGCGAGCAGTACTTC
TRBV7-9,TRBJ1-1,NA,NA,CASSSNRADTEAFF,TGTGCCAGCAGCTCTAACAGGGCTGACACTGAAGCTTTCTTT
TRBV2,TRBJ1-2,NA,TRBD1,CASMGTGHYGYTF,TGTGCCAGCATGGGGACAGGACACTATGGCTACACCTTC
TRBV11-2,TRBJ1-4,NA,TRBD1,CASSPGQQNEKLFF,TGTGCCAGCAGCCCGGGACAGCAAAATGAAAAACTGTTTTTT
TRBV28,TRBJ2-3,NA,NA,CASSNPDSPTSTDTQYF,TGTGCCAGCAGTAACCCGGACAGTCCTACTAGCACAGATACGCAGTATTTT
TRBV9,TRBJ2-1,NA,TRBD2,CASSVGLAGAFEQFF,TGTGCCAGCAGCGTGGGACTAGCGGGGGCATTTGAGCAGTTCTTC
TRBV10-3,TRBJ2-7,NA,NA,CAISESTKGGGYEQYF,TGTGCCATCAGTGAAAGCACAAAGGGGGGAGGGTACGAGCAGTACTTC
TRBV29-1,TRBJ1-2,NA,NA,CSLGADYGYTF,TGCAGCTTAGGGGCAGACTATGGCTACACCTTC